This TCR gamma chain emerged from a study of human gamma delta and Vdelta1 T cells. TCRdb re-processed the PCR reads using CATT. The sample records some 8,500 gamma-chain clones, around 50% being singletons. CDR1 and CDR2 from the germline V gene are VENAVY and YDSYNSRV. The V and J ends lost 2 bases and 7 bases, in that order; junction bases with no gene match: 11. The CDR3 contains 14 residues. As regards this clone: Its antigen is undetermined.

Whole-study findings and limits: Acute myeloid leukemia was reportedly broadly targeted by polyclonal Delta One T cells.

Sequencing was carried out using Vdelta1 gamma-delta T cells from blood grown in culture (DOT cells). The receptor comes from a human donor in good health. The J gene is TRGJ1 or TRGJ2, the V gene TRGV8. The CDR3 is CATWDNPACYKKLF. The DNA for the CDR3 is TGTGCCACCTGGGATAATCCCGCTTGCTATAAGAAACTCTTT.